This T cell receptor beta chain is from a study of human T cells and chemical hapten exposure. TCRdb processed the 5' RACE reads anew with MiXCR; each CDR3 protein has one entry. Of about 81,000 distinct CDR3 sequences detected, more than 7% appear once; the ten largest clones hold under 2.5%. The study's findings and limits: TCRs exceeding 1 in 1000 frequency stayed unchanged with DPC sensitization.

This clonotype appeared a few times. What it recognizes is unknown. Researchers extracted total RNA from unfractionated whole blood. This CDR3 is 17 amino acids long. The germline V and J ends were trimmed by 0 bases and 0 bases, with 15 bases remaining between them. The germline V gene encodes CDR1 SGHDT and CDR2 YYEEEE. The gene calls are TRBV5-6 and TRBJ1-1, with a tentative D call TRBD1 (5 bases). The TCR sequence derives from a male donor in good health. The CDR3 nucleotides read TGTGCCAGCAGCTTGGAAGGGCCCCAGGGTATGAACACTGAAGCTTTCTTT. Its translation is CASSLEGPQGMNTEAFF.